The 27 T cell receptor beta chains in this list originate from one sample, sequenced in a study of regulatory T cells in long-lasting Graves disease. With iRepertoire HTBI primers and Arm-PCR of CDR3 regions, TCR beta libraries were built. TCRdb re-called the multiplex PCR reads through MiXCR, storing one row per CDR3 protein. The table includes some 200,000 distinct CDR3 sequences, roughly a fifth detected once. Time point given: newly diagnosed GD, antithyroid drugs for less than 3 months. PBMCs provided the RNA from which the TCR library was made. The sample was also reused in another study, on T cells in Graves' hyperthyroidism and ophthalmopathy.

The material was peripheral blood mononuclear cells (PBMCs), obtained at new diagnosis, from a patient treated with antithyroid drugs. The source of these receptors is a woman in her twenties or thirties with Graves disease.

This rearrangement joins TRBV25-1 to TRBJ2-7; 7 nucleotides match TRBD2. The CDR3 spans 14 residues. J was trimmed by 6 bases and V by 1 base; bases with no gene match: 6. Germline values: CDR1 MGHDK, CDR2 SYGVNS. The CDR3 is CASSELWASGEQYF. The CDR3 DNA reads as TGTGCCAGCAGTGAATTATGGGCTAGCGGCGAGCAGTACTTC.

The sample holds many counts of this clonotype. This chain uses TRBV19 with TRBJ1-1; no firm D call. The CDR3 is made up of 13 amino acids. Germline CDR1 reads LNHDA; CDR2 reads SQIVND (reference sequence). V lost 6 bases, J lost 1 base, and 9 bases lay in between. The CDR3 loop reads CASSYPGNTEAFF. The CDR3 DNA reads TGTGCCAGTAGCTACCCAGGGAACACTGAAGCTTTCTTT.

The V and J genes are TRBV6-1 and TRBJ2-1, with D hard to call. Trimming stripped 5 bases from V and 3 bases from J, with 17 bases between. Germline V lookup: CDR1 MNHNS, CDR2 SASEGT. CDR3 length: 16 residues. CDR3 residues: CASSPAEGLGYNEQFF. The CDR3 DNA reads as TGTGCCAGCAGTCCCGCAGAAGGTTTAGGCTACAATGAGCAGTTCTTC.

On this clonotype itself: A much more abundant neighbour one base away suggests this may be a read error. The V and J genes are TRBV3-1 and TRBJ2-1; the D gene is possibly TRBD2 (6 bases). The CDR3 totals 15 residues. The ends were cut back, 6 bases at V and 2 bases at J, with 14 bases in the middle. CDR1 LGHDT and CDR2 YNNKEL come from the germline V gene (reference sequence). The CDR3 coding sequence is TGTGCCAGCAGGCGGGACCCCTCAGCCTACAATGAGCAGTTCTTC. Protein sequence: CASRRDPSAYNEQFF.

The chain employs TRBV2 and TRBJ1-1, with D possibly TRBD1 on 6 matching bases. The V end lost 5 bases, the J end lost 3 bases, and 22 bases lay between the germline ends. Germline lookup yields CDR1 SNHLY and CDR2 FYNNEI. The CDR3 extends over 17 amino acids. DNA for the CDR3: TGTGCCAGCAGTCTTGTACAGGGAGGTATCAGGGACACTGAAGCTTTCTTT. Its protein product is CASSLVQGGIRDTEAFF.

The sample holds many counts of this clonotype. V gene TRBV5-1 combines with J gene TRBJ1-5, with D hard to call. Trimming removed 0 bases at V and 5 bases at J, with 9 bases between. The CDR3 is 14 residues long. Germline V gene sequence: CDR1 SGHRS, CDR2 YFSETQ. CDR3 coding DNA: TGCGCCAGCAGCTTGGGGCCCCGAGATCAGCCCCAGCATTTT. It encodes CASSLGPRDQPQHF.

This clonotype was observed at least ten times. A read error may be the cause here, since a much bigger clone is one base away. This rearrangement joins TRBV5-1 to TRBJ2-7, with D perhaps TRBD1 (5 bases). CDR3 length equals 15 residues. Germline assignment: CDR1 SGHRS and CDR2 YFSETQ. The CDR3 DNA is TGCGCCGGCAGCGTTTTTAGGGGCATATCCTACGAGCAGTACTTC. Translating it yields CAGSVFRGISYEQYF.

Many counts were recorded for this clonotype. The rearrangement links TRBV12-3 or TRBV12-4 to TRBJ2-1; D is unresolved. The CDR3 loop spans 13 amino acids. Trimming removed 6 bases from V and 15 bases from J, with 21 bases in between. The DNA for the CDR3 is TGTGCCAGCAGCTTAAAGTTGCCTGTCCTCGCGTTCTTC. It is translated as CASSLKLPVLAFF.

This clonotype occurred many times. V is TRBV28 and J is TRBJ1-6; TRBD1 aligns across 10 bases. V lost 4 bases and J lost 10; bases outside the gene matches: 13. Germline V gene data show CDR1 as MDHEN and CDR2 as SYDVKM. The CDR3 runs 17 residues. The CDR3 DNA sequence: TGTGCCAGCAGTTCGATTTTGGGACAGGGGTCGATGTCACCCCTCCACTTT. This encodes CASSSILGQGSMSPLHF.

This clonotype showed up many times. This chain uses TRBV6-1 with TRBJ1-6, with 8 bases matching TRBD1. V lost 7 bases to trimming and J lost 8 bases; unmatched junction nucleotides: 4. The CDR3 runs to 13 residues. Germline CDR1 MNHNS, CDR2 SASEGT. The CDR3 is CASTDRGDSPLHF. CDR3 in DNA: TGTGCCAGCACTGACAGGGGTGATTCACCCCTCCACTTT.

In its sample, this clonotype was seen a few times. The chain uses TRBV6-2 or TRBV6-3 and TRBJ1-5; TRBD1 might be the D (6 bases). V dropped 5 bases and J dropped 4 bases, with 12 bases sitting between them. The CDR3 has 14 amino acids. The V gene's germline CDR1 is MNHEY and CDR2 SVGEGT. CDR3 bases: TGTGCCAGCAGTGAGCGACAGGCAAATCAGCCCCAGCATTTT. It is translated as CASSERQANQPQHF.

Turning to this clonotype: The CDR3 does not end in the conserved phenylalanine or tryptophan, so this is likely a read error. The chain employs TRBV7-8 and TRBJ1-1; 7 nucleotides match TRBD1. V trimming: 7 bases; J trimming: 4 bases; junction bases outside the gene matches: 6. CDR1 is SGHVS and CDR2 is FQNEAQ in the germline V gene. CDR3 size: 13 residues. The CDR3 region has the DNA TGTGCCAGCAACAGGGGAAGTAGCACTGAAGCTTTCCTT. This sequence encodes CASNRGSSTEAFL.

The chain is built from TRBV11-3 and TRBJ2-5, with TRBD1 matching 8 bases. With V trimmed by 4 bases and J by 1 base, 17 bases remained unmatched. This CDR3 is built from 19 residues. Germline lookup yields CDR1 SGHNT and CDR2 YENEEA. CDR3 sequence reads: CASSSGQGRPGELQETQYF. The CDR3 DNA follows: TGTGCCAGCAGCTCCGGACAGGGAAGACCCGGGGAGCTCCAAGAGACCCAGTACTTC. The complete variable domain, with remaining parts taken from reference TRBV11-3 and TRBJ2-5, reads EAGVVQSPRYKIIEKKQPVAFWCNPISGHNTLYWYLQNLGQGPELLIRYENEEAVDDSQLPKDRFSAERLKGVDSTLKIQPAELGDSAVYLCASSSGQGRPGELQETQYFGPGTRLLVL.

This clonotype was counted ten times or more. The chain joins TRBV28 to TRBJ1-1; no definite D call. Between the trimmed V and J ends, which lost 1 base and 12 bases, there was a span of 15 bases. CDR1 MDHEN and CDR2 SYDVKM come from the germline V gene. CDR3 length: 13 residues. The CDR3 DNA follows: TGTGCCAGCAGTTTATTGGGCCCAACCAAGACTTTCTTT. It specifies CASSLLGPTKTFF.

This clonotype was found many times. The chain combines TRBV10-3 with TRBJ2-7, with a weak D call TRBD2 (6 bases). V lost 4 bases and J lost 2, with 18 bases in between. The CDR3 consists of 16 residues. The germline V gene encodes CDR1 ENHRY and CDR2 SYGVKD. In DNA form, the CDR3 reads TGTGCCATCAGTGGCGGAGGGTCGGTAGCTACCTACGAGCAGTACTTC. Translation: CAISGGGSVATYEQYF.

This clonotype was counted many times. This chain links TRBV11-3 with TRBJ1-1; D is unclear. CDR3 length equals 15 residues. Trimming took off 0 bases at V and 1 base at J, with 9 bases between the two ends. Per the germline V gene, CDR1 is SGHNT and CDR2 is YENEEA. CDR3 amino acids: CASSLDSQPNTEAFF. The CDR3 DNA reads TGTGCCAGCAGCTTAGATAGTCAGCCGAACACTGAAGCTTTCTTT.

This clonotype was detected ten times or more. The chain links TRBV18 to TRBJ1-3; possibly TRBD1 for D (5 bases). The V gene's germline CDR1 is KGHSH and CDR2 LQKENI. The CDR3 is made up of 15 amino acids. V lost 3 bases to trimming and J lost 0 bases, with 9 bases between them. The CDR3 nucleotides are TGTGCCAGCTCACCTAGACAGCTCTCTGGAAACACCATATATTTT. It is translated as CASSPRQLSGNTIYF.

Note on this clonotype: A single base is all that separates this from a far larger clone, so a read error is likely. The rearrangement joins TRBV27 to TRBJ2-5; D remains ambiguous. This CDR3 is 12 amino acids long. Germline lookup yields CDR1 MNHEY and CDR2 SMNVEV (reference sequence). The CDR3 is CASSLVQETRYF. The CDR3 region has the DNA TGTGCCAGCAGTTTAGTCCAAGAGACCCGGTACTTC.

The chain links TRBV6-4 to TRBJ1-2; D not certain. The V gene's germline CDR1 is MRHNA and CDR2 SNTAGT. The CDR3 is 14 residues long. With 4 bases removed from V and 7 bases from J, the gap between germline ends came to 16 bases. In DNA, the CDR3 is TGTGCCAGCAGTGCGGAGGGCTCCGTCGGTGGCTACACCTTC. Translation: CASSAEGSVGGYTF.

The chain uses TRBV11-1 and TRBJ2-1; 9 bases are a match to TRBD1. The junction had 7 bases not matched to a gene; V was cut back by 1 base and J by 9 bases. Looked up from germline, CDR1 is SGHAT and CDR2 is FQDESV (reference sequence). There are 15 residues in the CDR3. CDR3 bases: TGTGCCAGCAGCTTAGACGGGGACAGGGTGAGTGAGCAGTTCTTC. This sequence encodes CASSLDGDRVSEQFF.

This clonotype was recorded at least ten times. The chain uses TRBV28 and TRBJ1-1; the D gene is possibly TRBD1 (6 bases). The CDR3 totals 16 residues. V was trimmed by 0 bases and J by 4 bases, leaving 15 bases between them. Germline values: CDR1 MDHEN, CDR2 SYDVKM. The CDR3 protein is CASSLWEGRGFTEAFF. CDR3 in DNA: TGTGCCAGCAGTTTATGGGAGGGGAGGGGGTTCACTGAAGCTTTCTTT.

Many counts were recorded for this clonotype. The CDR3 sequence is CAWSGGRGLFYEQYF. In nucleotides, the CDR3 is TGTGCCTGGAGTGGGGGCAGGGGGCTATTCTACGAGCAGTACTTC. V and J are TRBV30 and TRBJ2-7, with 8 bases aligning to TRBD1. There are 15 residues in the CDR3. The V gene end was trimmed by 1 base and the J gene end by 3 bases; junction bases not matched to a gene: 8. In germline, CDR1 is GTSNPN, CDR2 SVGIG (reference sequence).

This sequence joins TRBV6-1 and TRBJ2-1, with D unclear. Germline CDR1 MNHNS, CDR2 SASEGT. Deletions cut 6 bases from V and 9 bases from J, with 15 bases between. The CDR3 runs 13 residues. The CDR3 sequence is CASRRPLGLEQFF. In nucleotides, the CDR3 is TGTGCCAGCAGACGTCCGCTAGGGCTTGAGCAGTTCTTC.

The chain employs TRBV5-5 and TRBJ1-2, with D perhaps matching TRBD1 (5 bases). The CDR3 runs 14 residues. Germline-derived CDR1 and CDR2 are SGHKS and YYEKEE (reference sequence). V lost 3 bases, J lost 2 bases, and 11 bases lay in between. The CDR3 DNA sequence: TGTGCCAGCAGCTCTGGTTGGGGGAACTATGGCTACACCTTC. This gives the protein CASSSGWGNYGYTF.

This clonotype has at least ten counts. This chain connects TRBV27 to TRBJ2-7, with TRBD2 matching over 7 bases. Unmatched junction bases numbered 6, after V lost 4 bases and J lost 0 bases. Germline-derived CDR1 and CDR2 are MNHEY and SMNVEV (reference sequence). The CDR3 contains 15 residues. This CDR3 reads CASSWGGRGSYEQYF. DNA for the CDR3: TGTGCCAGCAGTTGGGGGGGGAGAGGCTCCTACGAGCAGTACTTC.

V is TRBV7-3 and J is TRBJ1-5; D unresolved. Germline lookup yields CDR1 SGHTA and CDR2 FQGTGA. V lost 3 bases and J lost 5, with 8 bases in between. The CDR3 loop spans 13 amino acids. The CDR3 sequence is CASSLRRDQPQHF. Here the CDR3 DNA reads TGTGCCAGCAGCTTGCGGCGGGATCAGCCCCAGCATTTT.

The chain is built from TRBV4-1 and TRBJ2-5, with 11 nucleotides matching TRBD2. V shed 1 base and J 4 bases; nucleotides not matched to a gene: 8. This CDR3 has 17 amino acids. The germline CDR1 and CDR2 sequences are MGHRA and YSYEKL. The CDR3: CASSQVSGRVGGETQYF. The CDR3 DNA reads TGCGCCAGCAGCCAAGTTAGCGGGAGGGTCGGGGGAGAGACCCAGTACTTC.